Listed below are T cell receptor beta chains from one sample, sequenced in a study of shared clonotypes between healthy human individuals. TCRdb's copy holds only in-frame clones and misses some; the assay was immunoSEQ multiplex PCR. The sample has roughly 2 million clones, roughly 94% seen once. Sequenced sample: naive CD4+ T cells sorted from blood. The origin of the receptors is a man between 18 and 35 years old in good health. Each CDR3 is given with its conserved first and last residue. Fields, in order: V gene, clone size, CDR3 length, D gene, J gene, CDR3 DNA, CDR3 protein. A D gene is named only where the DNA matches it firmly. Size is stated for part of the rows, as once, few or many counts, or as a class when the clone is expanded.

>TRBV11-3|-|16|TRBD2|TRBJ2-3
TGTGCCAGCAGCTTAGTCGCGGGAGGAAGCACAGATACGCAGTATTTT
CASSLVAGGSTDTQYF
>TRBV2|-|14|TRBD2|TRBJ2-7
TGTGCCAGCAGTCTGGGACTAGCCGTCTACGAGCAGTACTTC
CASSLGLAVYEQYF
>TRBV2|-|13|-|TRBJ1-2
TGTGCCAGCAGTGTTGGGGGTTCCTATGGCTACACCTTC
CASSVGGSYGYTF
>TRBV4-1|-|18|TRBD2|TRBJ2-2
TGCGCCAGCAGCCAACCCGTTACTAGCGGGGGTTACACCGGGGAGCTGTTTTTT
CASSQPVTSGGYTGELFF
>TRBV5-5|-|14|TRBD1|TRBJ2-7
TGTGCCAGCAGCTCTCCCGGGACAGGCTACGAGCAGTACTTC
CASSSPGTGYEQYF
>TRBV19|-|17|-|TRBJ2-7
TGTGCCAGTAGTAATCCTCCCCGGGACACGTCGCGGTTGGGGCAGTACTTC
CASSNPPRDTSRLGQYF
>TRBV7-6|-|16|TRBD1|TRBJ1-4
TGTGCCAGCAGCTTGATCCCCGGGACAGGGTACGAAAAACTGTTTTTT
CASSLIPGTGYEKLFF
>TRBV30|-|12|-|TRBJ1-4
TGTGCCTGGAGTACACAGGTACCTAAACTGTTTTTT
CAWSTQVPKLFF
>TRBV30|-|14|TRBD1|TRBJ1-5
TGTGCCACCCCGGGACAGGGGAGCAATCAGCCCCAGCATTTT
CATPGQGSNQPQHF
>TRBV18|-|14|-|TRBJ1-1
TGTGCCAGCTCATCCGATGGGGGGGGCACTGAAGCTTTCTTT
CASSSDGGGTEAFF
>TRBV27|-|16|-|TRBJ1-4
TGTGCCAGCAGTTTGGGTCTGGGCAGTTCCCTTGAAAAACTGTTTTTT
CASSLGLGSSLEKLFF
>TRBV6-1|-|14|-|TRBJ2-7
TGTGCCAGCAGAAACAGGGTTCCCTCCTACGAGCAGTACTTC
CASRNRVPSYEQYF
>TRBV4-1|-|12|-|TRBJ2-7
TGCGCCAGCAGCCAGGCGGACAGAGCGGAGTACTTC
CASSQADRAEYF
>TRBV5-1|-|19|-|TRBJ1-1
TGCGCCAGCAGCTTGGCCTCTGGACACCCGGGATCCATGAACACTGAAGCTTTCTTT
CASSLASGHPGSMNTEAFF
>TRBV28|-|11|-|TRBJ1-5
TGTGCCAGCAGGTCTAATCAGCCCCAGCATTTT
CASRSNQPQHF
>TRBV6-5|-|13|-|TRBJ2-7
TGTGCCAGCAGTTTCCGGGAAGGCTTGGAGCAGTACTTC
CASSFREGLEQYF
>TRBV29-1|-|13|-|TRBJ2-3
TGCAGCGTTTCCGGTTTTAGCACAGATACGCAGTATTTT
CSVSGFSTDTQYF
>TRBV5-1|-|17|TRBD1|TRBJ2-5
TGCGCCAGCAGCGCACGCCCCCCAGGGGGACCCCAAGAGACCCAGTACTTC
CASSARPPGGPQETQYF
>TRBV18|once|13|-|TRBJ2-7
TGTGCCAGCTCACCGGGGCCAACCTACGAGCAGTACTTC
CASSPGPTYEQYF
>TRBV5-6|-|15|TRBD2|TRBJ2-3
TGTGCCAGCAGCCGCGGGGGGGCCTACACAGATACGCAGTATTTT
CASSRGGAYTDTQYF
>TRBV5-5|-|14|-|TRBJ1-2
TGTGCCAGCAGCTTGGAGGGCGGCAACTATGGCTACACCTTC
CASSLEGGNYGYTF
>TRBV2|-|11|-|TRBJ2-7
TGTGCCAGCAGCGCTAGGGTAGAGCAGTACTTC
CASSARVEQYF
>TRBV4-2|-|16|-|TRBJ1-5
TGTGCCAGCAGCCAAGAGGGGTCTGGGCACAATCAGCCCCAGCATTTT
CASSQEGSGHNQPQHF
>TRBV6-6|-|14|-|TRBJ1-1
TGTGCCAGCAGTAGTACGGATGCTGTCACTGAAGCTTTCTTT
CASSSTDAVTEAFF
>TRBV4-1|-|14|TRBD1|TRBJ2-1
TGCGCCAGCAGCCTCCTCCCGACAGGGGCCGAGCAGTTCTTC
CASSLLPTGAEQFF
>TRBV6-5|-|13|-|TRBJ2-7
TGTGCCAGCCGAAAAACAGGGACCTACGAGCAGTACTTC
CASRKTGTYEQYF
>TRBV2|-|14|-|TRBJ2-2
TGTGCCAGCAGTGACCAGGGGAACACCGGGGAGCTGTTTTTT
CASSDQGNTGELFF
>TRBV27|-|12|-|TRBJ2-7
TGTGCCAGCAGTTTTGAGGGCCGCGAGCAGTACTTC
CASSFEGREQYF
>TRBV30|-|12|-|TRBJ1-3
TGTGCCTGGAGTCACAATGGAAACACCATATATTTT
CAWSHNGNTIYF